This T cell receptor beta chain was found in a study of cytomegalovirus exposure and HLA in healthy donors. This CDR3 contains 15 residues. Trimming at V came to 0 bases and at J to 0 bases, leaving 3 bases not matched to a gene. Per germline, CDR1 SGHRS and CDR2 YFSETQ. This clone was detected a few times. No antigen is known for it. Other DNA sequences in the same sample also yield this CDR3. Points from the study as a whole: For most TCR beta V segments, an earlier analysis put the productive rate at about 87% or about 30% of the time. Among the CMV-associated chains, a few were confirmed in vitro as specific for CMV antigens. In a later analysis, a missense DCLRE1C variant was linked to TCR beta V- and J-gene trimming. CMV serostatus alone was available as immune exposure information.

PCR amplification relied on 60 Vbeta primers (plus 13 Jbeta primers). Using immunoSEQ multiplex PCR, the repertoire was profiled, and TCRdb retains in-frame clones only, with some absent. The sample includes 100,000 to 150,000 clones, just over 15% seen only once; the top ten take over 1.5%. The sample taken for sequencing was PBMCs. V and J are TRBV5-1 and TRBJ2-7, with 7 bases lining up with TRBD2. This sequence was found in a woman between 18 and 30 years old in good health and CMV-seronegative. The CDR3 DNA reads TGCGCCAGCAGCTTGGGGTTAGCGGGCTCCTACGAGCAGTACTTC. Its translation is CASSLGLAGSYEQYF.